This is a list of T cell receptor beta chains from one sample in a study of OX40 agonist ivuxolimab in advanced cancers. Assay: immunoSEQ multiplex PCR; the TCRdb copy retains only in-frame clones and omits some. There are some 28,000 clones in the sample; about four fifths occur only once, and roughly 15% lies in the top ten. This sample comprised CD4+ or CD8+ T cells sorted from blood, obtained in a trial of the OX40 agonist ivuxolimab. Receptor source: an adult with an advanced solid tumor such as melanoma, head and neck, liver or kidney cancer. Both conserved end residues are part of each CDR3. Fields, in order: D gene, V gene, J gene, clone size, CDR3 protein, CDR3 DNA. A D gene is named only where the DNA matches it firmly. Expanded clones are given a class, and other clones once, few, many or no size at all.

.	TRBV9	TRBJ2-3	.	CASSAGFGDTQYF	TGTGCCAGCAGCGCTGGATTCGGAGATACGCAGTATTTT
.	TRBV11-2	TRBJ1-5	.	CASSPWGAGQPQHF	TGTGCCAGCAGCCCCTGGGGAGCAGGTCAGCCCCAGCATTTT
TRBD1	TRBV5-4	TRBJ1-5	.	CASSWGQGMRNQPQHF	TGTGCCAGCAGCTGGGGACAGGGGATGCGCAATCAGCCCCAGCATTTT
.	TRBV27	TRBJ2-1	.	CASSFGHEQFF	TGTGCCAGCAGTTTTGGTCATGAGCAGTTCTTC
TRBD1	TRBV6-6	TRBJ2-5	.	CASSLRQGIETQYF	TGTGCCAGCAGCCTACGACAGGGGATCGAGACCCAGTACTTC
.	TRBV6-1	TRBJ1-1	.	CASSQHGTEAFF	TGTGCCAGCAGCCAGCATGGGACTGAAGCTTTCTTT
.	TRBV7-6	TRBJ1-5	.	CASSLALNQPQHF	TGTGCCAGCAGCTTAGCCTTAAATCAGCCCCAGCATTTT
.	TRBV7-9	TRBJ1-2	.	CASSLVDSYYGYTF	TGTGCCAGCAGCTTAGTTGATTCTTACTATGGCTACACCTTC
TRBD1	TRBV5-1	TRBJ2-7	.	CASRSGQGESYEQYF	TGCGCCAGCAGGTCGGGACAGGGGGAATCCTACGAGCAGTACTTC
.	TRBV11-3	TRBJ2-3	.	CASSERRGGLADTQYF	TGTGCCAGCAGCGAGCGGAGGGGGGGGCTAGCAGATACGCAGTATTTT
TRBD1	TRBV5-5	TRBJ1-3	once	CASSWLGQGSGNTIYF	TGTGCCAGCAGCTGGTTGGGACAGGGCTCTGGAAACACCATATATTTT
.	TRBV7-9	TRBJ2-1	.	CASSFSNEQFF	TGTGCCAGCAGCTTTAGCAATGAGCAGTTCTTC
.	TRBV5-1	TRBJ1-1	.	CASSWAPMNTEAFF	TGCGCCAGCAGCTGGGCGCCGATGAACACTGAAGCTTTCTTT
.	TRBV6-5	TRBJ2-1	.	CASSRSGEREQFF	TGTGCCAGCAGTCGTTCAGGGGAACGGGAGCAGTTCTTC
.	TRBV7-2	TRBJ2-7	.	CASTPTRANYEQYF	TGTGCCAGCACCCCGACGAGAGCGAACTACGAGCAGTACTTC
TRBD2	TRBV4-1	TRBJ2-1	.	CASSQEGLARYNEQFF	TGCGCCAGCAGCCAAGAGGGACTAGCACGGTACAATGAGCAGTTCTTC
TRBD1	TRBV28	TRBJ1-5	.	CASSSAQGSLNQPQHF	TGTGCCAGCAGTTCCGCACAGGGGTCCCTTAATCAGCCCCAGCATTTT
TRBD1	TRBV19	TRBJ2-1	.	CASSLQGDNEQFF	TGTGCCAGTAGTTTACAGGGGGACAATGAGCAGTTCTTC
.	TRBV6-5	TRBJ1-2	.	CASSSPGSGNYGYTF	TGTGCCAGCAGTTCCCCCGGGTCGGGAAACTATGGCTACACCTTC
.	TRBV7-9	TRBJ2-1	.	CASQMEYNEQFF	TGTGCCAGCCAGATGGAGTACAATGAGCAGTTCTTC
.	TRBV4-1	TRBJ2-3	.	CASSHPTVDTQYF	TGCGCCAGCAGCCACCCGACGGTAGATACGCAGTATTTT
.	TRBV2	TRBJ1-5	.	CASRTGGLQPQHF	TGTGCCAGCCGTACGGGGGGATTGCAGCCCCAGCATTTT
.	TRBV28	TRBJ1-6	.	CASSSRTQGPRSPLHF	TGTGCCAGCAGTTCAAGAACCCAGGGACCCCGTTCACCCCTCCACTTT
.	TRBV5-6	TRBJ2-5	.	CASSRKETQYF	TGTGCCAGCAGCCGAAAAGAGACCCAGTACTTC
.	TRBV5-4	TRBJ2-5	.	CASRTGLQETQYF	TGTGCCAGCAGGACTGGACTGCAAGAGACCCAGTACTTC
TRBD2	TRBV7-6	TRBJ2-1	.	CASSPVGGGDEQFF	TGTGCCAGCAGCCCTGTGGGCGGGGGGGATGAGCAGTTCTTC
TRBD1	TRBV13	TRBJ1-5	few	CASSLGQGDQPQHF	TGTGCCAGCAGCCTCGGACAGGGGGATCAGCCCCAGCATTTT
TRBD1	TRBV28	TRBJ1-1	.	CASSSGGAMNTEAFF	TGTGCCAGCAGTTCAGGGGGCGCCATGAACACTGAAGCTTTCTTT
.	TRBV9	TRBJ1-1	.	CASSGRGGMNTEAFF	TGTGCCAGCAGCGGGAGAGGTGGCATGAACACTGAAGCTTTCTTT
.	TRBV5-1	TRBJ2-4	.	CASSLDLDDIQYF	TGCGCCAGCAGCTTGGACTTGGATGACATTCAGTACTTC
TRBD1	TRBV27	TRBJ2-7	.	CASSFDRGLNEQYF	TGTGCCAGCAGTTTTGACAGGGGGCTCAACGAGCAGTACTTC
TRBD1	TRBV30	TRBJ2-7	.	CAWTYRDRRQLLHEQYF	TGTGCCTGGACCTACCGGGACAGAAGACAGCTGTTGCACGAGCAGTACTTC